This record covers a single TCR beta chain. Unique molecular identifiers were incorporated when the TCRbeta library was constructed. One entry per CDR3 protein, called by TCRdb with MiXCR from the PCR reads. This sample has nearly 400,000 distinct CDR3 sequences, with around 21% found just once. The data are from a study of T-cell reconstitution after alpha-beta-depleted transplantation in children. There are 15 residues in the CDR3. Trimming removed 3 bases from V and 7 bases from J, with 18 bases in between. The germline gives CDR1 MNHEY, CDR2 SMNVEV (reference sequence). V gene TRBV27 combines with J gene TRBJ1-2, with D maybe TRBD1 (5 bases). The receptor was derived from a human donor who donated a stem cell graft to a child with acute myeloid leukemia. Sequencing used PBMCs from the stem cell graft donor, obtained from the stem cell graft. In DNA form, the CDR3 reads TGTGCCAGCAGTTTCGGGGCCCTAACGGGAGGTGGCTACACCTTC. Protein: CASSFGALTGGGYTF.